This TCR beta chain was sequenced in a study of blood T cell repertoires in COVID-19. Germline V lookup: CDR1 MNHNY, CDR2 SVGAGI (reference sequence). The CDR3 has 13 amino acids. V shed 6 bases and J shed 6 bases, with 14 bases lying between them. Profiling relied on immunoSEQ multiplex PCR, and the TCRdb table lists in-frame clones only, not all of them. Of some 190,000 clones in the sample, more than 80% were seen once. The chain employs TRBV6-6 and TRBJ1-1; tentative D call: TRBD1 (6 bases). This clonotype was obtained from a woman aged 55-70 years with acute or convalescent COVID-19. Input material: peripheral blood. The CDR3 loop reads CASRSTGRAEAFF. In nucleotides, the CDR3 is TGTGCCAGCAGGTCCACAGGGAGGGCTGAAGCTTTCTTT.